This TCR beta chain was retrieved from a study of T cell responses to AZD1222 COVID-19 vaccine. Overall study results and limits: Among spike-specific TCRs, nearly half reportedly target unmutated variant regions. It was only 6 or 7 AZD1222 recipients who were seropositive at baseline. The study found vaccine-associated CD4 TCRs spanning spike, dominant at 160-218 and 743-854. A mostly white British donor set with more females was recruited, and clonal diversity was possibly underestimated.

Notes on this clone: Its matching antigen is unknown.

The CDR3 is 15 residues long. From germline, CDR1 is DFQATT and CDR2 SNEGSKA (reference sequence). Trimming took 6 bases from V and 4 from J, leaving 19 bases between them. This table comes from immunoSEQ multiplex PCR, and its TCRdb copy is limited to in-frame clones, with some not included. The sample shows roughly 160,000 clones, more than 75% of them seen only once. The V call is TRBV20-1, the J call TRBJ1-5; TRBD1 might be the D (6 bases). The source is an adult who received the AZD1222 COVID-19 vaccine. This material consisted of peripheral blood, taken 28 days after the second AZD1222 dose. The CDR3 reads CSASNNRGANQPQHF. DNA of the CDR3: TGCAGTGCAAGTAACAATCGGGGGGCAAATCAGCCCCAGCATTTT.